This TCR beta chain was recorded in a study of a mutant IDH1 vaccine in newly diagnosed glioma. General observations from the study: Immune responses arising from the vaccine appeared in 80% to 95% of patients.

Time point denoted: week 35, safety follow-up. Alongside topical imiquimod, each dose of vaccine comprised 300 ug of mutant IDH1 20-mer peptide. Donors' newly diagnosed IDH1-mutant WHO grade 3 or 4 astrocytomas lacked nuclear ATRX. Profiling relied on immunoSEQ multiplex PCR, and the TCRdb table lists in-frame clones only, not all of them. This sample has 69,000 or so clones, with 85% to 90% found just once. As to this clone: Its antigen is undetermined.

The material sequenced was PBMCs, taken from a glioma patient whose treatment included an IDH1 peptide vaccine. This clonotype originated in a man in his thirties or forties with glioma.

CDR3 sequence reads: CASSLHSRPYEQYF. The DNA of the CDR3 is TGTGCCAGCAGCTTGCACTCCAGGCCCTACGAGCAGTACTTC. The V gene is TRBV13, the J gene TRBJ2-7; D unclear. Germline loops: CDR1 PRHDT, CDR2 FYEKMQ (reference sequence). V lost 3 bases and J lost 2, with 11 bases in between. This CDR3 has 14 residues.